Each of the 29 T cell receptor beta chains below was sequenced from the same sample in a study of T cells in Graves' hyperthyroidism and ophthalmopathy. TCR beta CDR3 regions were amplified from RNA transcripts. Using the HTBI primer set, a first-round RT-PCR was run on the TCR CDR3. TCRdb itself ran the multiplex PCR reads through MiXCR, one entry per CDR3 protein. The sample holds about 55,000 distinct CDR3 sequences, approximately 57% seen once. The sequencing sample was made of blood. These receptors originate from a woman aged 55-70 years with Graves' ophthalmopathy.

As regards this clonotype: One junction end does not reproduce the germline sequence, and a read error may be involved. J is TRBJ2-1 and V is TRBV7-7; TRBD1 might be the D (6 bases). Germline loops: CDR1 SSHAT, CDR2 FNYEAQ (reference sequence). This CDR3 is 14 amino acids long. CDR3 sequence: CATSSPGERDEQFF. The CDR3 DNA reads TGTGCCACCAGCAGCCCAGGGGAGAGGGATGAGCAGTTCTTC.

In this sample, this clonotype turned up once. This chain links TRBV15 with TRBJ2-5, with D possibly being TRBD1 or TRBD2 (6 bases each). Trimming took off 8 bases at V and 5 bases at J, with 15 bases between the two ends. CDR1 is LNHNV, CDR2 YYDKDF, per germline (reference sequence). The CDR3 is made up of 13 amino acids. CDR3 protein: CATSWGAGETQYF. The CDR3 DNA reads as TGTGCCACCTCGTGGGGGGCCGGGGAGACCCAGTACTTC.

This clonotype was observed at least ten times. The chain couples TRBV11-2 to TRBJ2-5; D remains ambiguous. This CDR3 comprises 14 residues. V gave up 1 base and J gave up 2 bases, with 8 bases separating them. The germline V gene has CDR1 SGHAT and CDR2 FQNNGV. The chain's CDR3 is CASSLVDQQETQYF. The DNA for the CDR3 is TGTGCCAGCAGCTTAGTTGACCAGCAAGAGACCCAGTACTTC.

Ten or more counts support this clonotype. V and J are TRBV11-3 and TRBJ2-3; D is possibly TRBD1 or TRBD2 (5 bases each). CDR3 length: 14 residues. Trimming took off 5 bases at V and 0 bases at J, with 9 bases between the two ends. Germline CDR1 is SGHNT and CDR2 is YENEEA. The CDR3 region has the DNA TGTGCCAGCAGCCCCGGGGCTAGCACAGATACGCAGTATTTT. It is translated as CASSPGASTDTQYF.

The chain uses TRBV7-3 and TRBJ1-3, with 8 positions matching TRBD1. With V trimmed by 5 bases and J by 4 bases, 13 bases remained unmatched. Germline lookup yields CDR1 SGHTA and CDR2 FQGTGA. The CDR3 contains 17 residues. CDR3: CASSRSSGRGLGNTIYF. The CDR3 nucleotides read TGTGCCAGCAGCCGCTCTTCGGGCAGGGGGCTCGGAAACACCATATATTTT.

This clonotype was seen at least ten times. V is TRBV6-5 and J is TRBJ2-1; a possible D gene is TRBD1 (6 bases). The CDR3 length is 14 residues. Per germline, CDR1 MNHEY and CDR2 SVGAGI. V was trimmed by 8 bases and J by 3 bases, leaving 14 bases between them. The CDR3 nucleotides read TGTGCCAGCCAGGGGTTGACAGACTACAATGAGCAGTTCTTC. Residues: CASQGLTDYNEQFF.

Worth noting for this clonotype: The DNA is left out, because the CDR3 cannot be placed on it with certainty; the CDR3 is given as TCRdb lists it. The gene calls are TRBV5-6 and TRBJ1-2. Including both end residues, the CDR3 is 11 amino acids long. Per germline, CDR1 SGHDT and CDR2 YYEEEE. The CDR3: CASSFASGNTF.

Many counts were recorded for this clonotype. The chain uses TRBV5-1 and TRBJ2-5, with TRBD2 identical over 8 bases. Germline values: CDR1 SGHRS, CDR2 YFSETQ. The CDR3 loop spans 16 amino acids. The ends lost 2 bases at V and 3 bases at J; junction bases unmatched: 9. The CDR3 DNA reads as TGCGCCAGCAGCTTCCCTCTAGCGGGTGGAAAAGAGACCCAGTACTTC. This encodes CASSFPLAGGKETQYF. Using reference TRBV5-1 and TRBJ2-5 for the parts outside the CDR3, the full variable domain is KAGVTQTPRYLIKTRGQQVTLSCSPISGHRSVSWYQQTPGQGLQFLFEYFSETQRNKGNFPGRFSGRQFSNSRSEMNVSTLELGDSALYLCASSFPLAGGKETQYFGPGTRLLVL.

About this clonotype: The missing conserved phenylalanine or tryptophan at the end of this CDR3 makes a read error likely. The genes are TRBV28 and TRBJ2-7; 9 positions agree with TRBD1. The length of the CDR3 is 15 residues. Germline V gene data show CDR1 as MDHEN and CDR2 as SYDVKM. Trimming removed 5 bases from V and 6 bases from J; junction bases left unmatched: 11. CDR3 region: CASSDPGTGNCEQYL. The CDR3 DNA sequence: TGTGCCAGCAGTGACCCCGGGACAGGGAATTGCGAGCAGTACCTC.

The chain couples TRBV7-2 to TRBJ2-2, with unresolved D. Germline CDR1 SGHTA, CDR2 FQGNSA. V shed 3 bases and J shed 6 bases, with 11 bases lying between them. CDR3 length: 14 amino acids. This CDR3 reads CASSFSLSSGELFF. As DNA, the CDR3 is TGTGCCAGCAGCTTCTCGCTTTCGTCCGGGGAGCTGTTTTTT. The full variable domain, with the rest looked up from reference TRBV7-2 and TRBJ2-2, is GAGVSQSPSNKVTEKGKDVELRCDPISGHTALYWYRQSLGQGLEFLIYFQGNSAPDKSGLPSDRFSAERTGGSVSTLTIQRTQQEDSAVYLCASSFSLSSGELFFGEGSRLTVL.

The J gene is TRBJ1-2, the V gene TRBV24-1, with 8 bases aligning to TRBD1. Germline V gene lookup returns CDR1 KGHDR and CDR2 SFDVKD. The CDR3 covers 13 residues. Trimming cost V 4 bases and J 4 bases; bases outside gene matches: 1. CDR3 residues: CATSDGQGYGYTF. As DNA, the CDR3 is TGTGCCACCAGTGACGGACAGGGCTATGGCTACACCTTC.

J is TRBJ2-1 and V is TRBV20-1, with 12 bases aligning to TRBD2. The CDR3 is 18 amino acids. Germline assignment: CDR1 DFQATT and CDR2 SNEGSKA (reference sequence). V dropped 1 base and J dropped 7; count of bases not matched to a gene: 14. CDR3 in DNA: TGCAGTGCTAGAGCCAGGACTAGCGGGGCGGAGCTTGGGAATGAGCAGTTCTTC. Protein: CSARARTSGAELGNEQFF.

The CDR3 DNA is TGCAGCGGGGCTAGCGGGAGCTCCTACAATGAGCAGTTCTTC. It encodes CSGASGSSYNEQFF. The genes are TRBV29-1 and TRBJ2-1, with TRBD2 matching over 10 bases. CDR1 SQVTM and CDR2 ANQGSEA come from the germline V gene. Losses at the gene ends were 7 bases for V and 0 bases for J; bases not matched to a gene: 3. The CDR3 has 14 amino acids.

The chain is built from TRBV7-2 and TRBJ2-7; D possibly corresponds to TRBD2 (7 bases). The germline V gene encodes CDR1 SGHTA and CDR2 FQGNSA. Trimming removed 5 bases from V and 3 bases from J, with 11 bases in between. This CDR3 has 13 amino acids. The CDR3 region is CASSLGGGYEQYF. In DNA, the CDR3 is TGTGCCAGCAGCCTGGGAGGGGGCTACGAGCAGTACTTC.

This clonotype was detected ten times or more. The rearrangement links TRBV20-1 to TRBJ1-5, with D perhaps matching TRBD1 (6 bases). The CDR3 contains 15 residues. The ends were cut back, 6 bases at V and 7 bases at J, with 22 bases in the middle. CDR1 is DFQATT, CDR2 SNEGSKA, per germline (reference sequence). CDR3 region: CSAQQPPGATQPQHF. Written as DNA, the CDR3 is TGCAGTGCCCAACAGCCGCCGGGGGCAACGCAGCCCCAGCATTTT.

The rearrangement links TRBV29-1 to TRBJ1-2, with no clear D. Trimming stripped 6 bases from V and 0 bases from J, with 8 bases between. In germline, CDR1 is SQVTM, CDR2 ANQGSEA. The CDR3 is 12 amino acids. The CDR3 nucleotides read TGCAGCGTGAGGGAGACTAACTATGGCTACACCTTC. As protein: CSVRETNYGYTF.

Here the CDR3 DNA reads TGTGCTAGTGGTTTCCGTGGGGATCCTAATGAAAAACTGTTTTTT. Amino acid sequence: CASGFRGDPNEKLFF. This chain connects TRBV12-5 to TRBJ1-4; D gene ambiguous. The germline V gene has CDR1 LGHNT and CDR2 FRNRAP. Trimming shortened V by 3 bases and J by 3 bases, and 11 bases separated the two germline ends. The CDR3 is made up of 15 amino acids.

The rearrangement links TRBV20-1 to TRBJ1-5; D may be TRBD1 (5 bases). The germline V gene encodes CDR1 DFQATT and CDR2 SNEGSKA (reference sequence). The CDR3 covers 14 residues. V was clipped by 3 bases and J by 0 bases, with 9 bases between them. The CDR3 DNA reads TGCAGTGCTAGGTGGGGGTATAGCAATCAGCCCCAGCATTTT. Translated: CSARWGYSNQPQHF.

A note on this clonotype: This likely comes from a read error, as the CDR3 has no conserved phenylalanine or tryptophan at its end. The limits of the CDR3 on the DNA are not certain, so only TCRdb's listed CDR3 is given. The chain has TRBV12-3 or TRBV12-4 and TRBJ2-5; TRBD2 is taken as the D call from the table, unchecked against the DNA. A total of 8 residues make up the CDR3, ends included. CDR3 amino acids: CASSWGTS.

This clonotype has at least ten counts. V is TRBV28 and J is TRBJ2-7; weak D call: TRBD2 (5 bases). The CDR3 contains 15 residues. V was pared by 3 bases and J by 2 bases, with 14 bases between. From germline, CDR1 is MDHEN and CDR2 SYDVKM. The chain's CDR3 is CASSLTQSGTYEQYF. DNA of the CDR3: TGTGCCAGCAGTTTGACCCAGTCGGGAACCTACGAGCAGTACTTC.

This chain connects TRBV29-1 to TRBJ2-1; possibly TRBD2 for D (5 bases). Trimming stripped 3 bases from V and 6 bases from J, with 15 bases between. The CDR3 loop spans 14 amino acids. Looked up from germline, CDR1 is SQVTM and CDR2 is ANQGSEA. CDR3 coding DNA: TGCAGCGTTGATTGTAGCGAGGAGAGCAATGAGCAGTTCTTC. The encoded protein is CSVDCSEESNEQFF.

This clonotype was detected many times. The CDR3 DNA sequence: TGTGCCAGCAGCTTGGGCGGGAGGGCCTCCAATGAGCAGTTCTTC. Its protein product is CASSLGGRASNEQFF. The chain combines TRBV13 with TRBJ2-1; 9 positions match TRBD2. The J segment lost 6 bases and the V segment lost 3 bases, leaving 6 bases of the junction unmatched. This CDR3 is built from 15 residues. Germline lookup yields CDR1 PRHDT and CDR2 FYEKMQ (reference sequence).

This clonotype has ten or more counts. The chain uses TRBV18 and TRBJ1-4; D unclear. Trimming pared 0 bases from V and 0 bases from J, leaving 11 bases between. Germline loops: CDR1 KGHSH, CDR2 LQKENI. The CDR3 consists of 17 residues. CDR3 DNA sequence: TGTGCCAGCTCACCACCTTACGTTTCCACAACTAATGAAAAACTGTTTTTT. Residues: CASSPPYVSTTNEKLFF.

The chain links TRBV6-4 to TRBJ2-1; 8 positions match TRBD1. In germline, CDR1 is MRHNA, CDR2 SNTAGT. The length of the CDR3 is 16 residues. V trimming: 4 bases; J trimming: 8 bases; junction bases outside the gene matches: 13. CDR3 DNA: TGTGCCAGCAGTGTAGAACAGGGGGGAAGCTTCCATGAGCAGTTCTTC. Translated: CASSVEQGGSFHEQFF.

The V gene is TRBV15, the J gene TRBJ1-2; 7 positions agree with TRBD1. Germline lookup yields CDR1 LNHNV and CDR2 YYDKDF (reference sequence). The CDR3 is made up of 16 amino acids. Germline trimming cut 3 bases from V and 8 bases from J; bases unmatched to any gene: 15. The CDR3 bases are TGTGCCACCAGCAGCCCTCGACAGGGAAAGCTGGGAGGCTACACCTTC. It yields the protein CATSSPRQGKLGGYTF.

A remark on this clonotype: The conserved phenylalanine or tryptophan is not found at the CDR3 terminus, so this likely reflects a read error. The chain is built from TRBV12-3 or TRBV12-4 and TRBJ2-3; the match to TRBD2 covers 8 bases. Trimming cost V 3 bases and J 3 bases; bases outside gene matches: 5. This CDR3 has 15 amino acids. This chain's CDR3 is CASSFLSGSTDTQYL. CDR3 coding DNA: TGTGCCAGCAGTTTCCTGAGCGGGAGTACAGATACGCAGTATTTG.

V is TRBV6-1 and J is TRBJ1-2; TRBD1 matches 8 bases. From germline, CDR1 is MNHNS and CDR2 SASEGT. The CDR3 consists of 16 residues. V lost 5 bases and J lost 4; bases outside the gene matches: 12. The CDR3 region is CASSRSGTGSSYGYTF. CDR3 nucleotides: TGTGCCAGCAGTCGCTCCGGGACAGGCAGCTCCTATGGCTACACCTTC.

Notes on this clonotype: One junction end disagrees with the germline gene, perhaps due to a read error. This rearrangement joins TRBV10-3 to TRBJ2-7; tentatively, D is TRBD1 or TRBD2 (6 bases each). CDR3 length equals 14 residues. Germline assignment: CDR1 ENHRY and CDR2 SYGVKD. CDR3 nucleotides: TGTGCCATCAGACAAACCGGGGGCTCCCACGAGCAGTACTTC. This codes for CAIRQTGGSHEQYF.

This clonotype was seen many times. This rearrangement joins TRBV7-9 to TRBJ2-5; D is unresolved. Between the trimmed V and J ends, which lost 1 base and 2 bases, there was a span of 8 bases. The CDR3 consists of 14 residues. The germline gives CDR1 SEHNR, CDR2 FQNEAQ (reference sequence). This chain's CDR3 is CASSLGLGQETQYF. DNA of the CDR3: TGTGCCAGCAGCTTAGGTCTGGGTCAAGAGACCCAGTACTTC.